Listed below are T cell receptor beta chains from one sample, sequenced in a study of blood T cell repertoires in COVID-19. The protocol was immunoSEQ multiplex PCR, while the TCRdb copy is restricted to in-frame clones and leaves out a portion. This repertoire shows 210,000 or so clones, 88% found once; its top ten account for 3.7%. Sequencing was performed on PBMCs or T cells enriched from blood (not recorded which). Receptors originate from a woman aged 25 to 39 who had been exposed to COVID-19. Each CDR3 is given with its conserved first and last residue. D genes are given only for firm matches. Clone sizes are given selectively: once, few, many, or a class where the clone is expanded.

J: TRBJ1-5
size: .
V: TRBV19
D: .
DNA: TGTGCCAGTAGTACCGACAGGTTTCAGCCCCAGCATTTT
CDR3: CASSTDRFQPQHF

J: TRBJ1-4
size: .
V: TRBV7-2
D: TRBD1
DNA: TGTGCCAGCAGCTTATTGGCAGGGGGGAATGAAAAACTGTTTTTT
CDR3: CASSLLAGGNEKLFF

J: TRBJ1-5
size: .
V: TRBV4-1
D: .
DNA: TGCGCCAGCAGCCAAGACGGTAATCAGCCCCAGCATTTT
CDR3: CASSQDGNQPQHF

J: TRBJ1-3
size: few
V: TRBV19
D: TRBD1
DNA: TGTGCCAGTAGTCTGGACAGGGCCATAAACACCATATATTTT
CDR3: CASSLDRAINTIYF

J: TRBJ2-7
size: .
V: TRBV2
D: TRBD2
DNA: TGTGCCAGCAGTGAAAGAGAGAGCGGGAGTAAGTCCTACGAGCAGTACTTC
CDR3: CASSERESGSKSYEQYF

J: TRBJ2-3
size: .
V: TRBV5-4
D: TRBD2
DNA: TGTGCCAGCAGCCTCGGACTAGTTGGGGCTAACACAGATACGCAGTATTTT
CDR3: CASSLGLVGANTDTQYF

J: TRBJ2-2
size: once
V: TRBV27
D: TRBD2
DNA: TGTGCCAGCAGTCCTATTTCGCCTGGGCTAGCGGGAGGGGGGTACACCGGGGAGCTGTTTTTT
CDR3: CASSPISPGLAGGGYTGELFF

J: TRBJ1-2
size: .
V: TRBV10-3
D: TRBD1
DNA: TGTGCCATCAGTGGATTGCAGGGAAGGACAGGAGGAGGCTACACCTTC
CDR3: CAISGLQGRTGGGYTF

J: TRBJ1-1
size: few
V: TRBV28
D: .
DNA: TGTGCCAGCAGTCGAACGGGACACCACACTGAAGCTTTCTTT
CDR3: CASSRTGHHTEAFF

J: TRBJ2-3
size: .
V: TRBV25-1
D: TRBD1
DNA: TGTGCCAGCAGTGACCAGGGGGCCATCACAGATACGCAGTATTTT
CDR3: CASSDQGAITDTQYF

J: TRBJ1-6
size: .
V: TRBV3-1/TRBV3-2
D: .
DNA: TGTGCCAGCAGCCACTCCTCCTATAATTCACCCCTCCACTTT
CDR3: CASSHSSYNSPLHF

J: TRBJ1-1
size: .
V: TRBV2
D: .
DNA: TGTGCCAGCAGTGGGGGAGATATGAACACTGAAGCTTTCTTT
CDR3: CASSGGDMNTEAFF

J: TRBJ2-7
size: .
V: TRBV6-9
D: .
DNA: TGTGCCAGCAGTTACCTCGGGGAGCAGTACTTC
CDR3: CASSYLGEQYF

J: TRBJ2-7
size: .
V: TRBV10-1
D: .
DNA: TGCGCCAGCAGTGAGTATCAGGGTCGAGAGCAGTACTTC
CDR3: CASSEYQGREQYF

J: TRBJ1-4
size: .
V: TRBV5-1
D: TRBD1
DNA: TGCGCCAGCAGCTTACTCAGGGGGACTAATGAAAAACTGTTTTTT
CDR3: CASSLLRGTNEKLFF

J: TRBJ2-3
size: .
V: TRBV24-1
D: .
DNA: TGTGCCACCAGTGACCCTATGACAGATACGCAGTATTTT
CDR3: CATSDPMTDTQYF

J: TRBJ1-1
size: .
V: TRBV12-3/TRBV12-4
D: .
DNA: TGTGCCAGCAGTTTAACAGGGCGGGAAGCTTTCTTT
CDR3: CASSLTGREAFF

J: TRBJ2-5
size: once
V: TRBV5-1
D: TRBD2
DNA: TGCGCCAGCAGCTTGGGTCCTCTCTTACTAGCGGAGGGCCAAGAGACCCAGTACTTC
CDR3: CASSLGPLLLAEGQETQYF

J: TRBJ1-5
size: .
V: TRBV27
D: TRBD1
DNA: TGTGCCAGCAGGGGGACAGGGCCTAATCAGCCCCAGCATTTT
CDR3: CASRGTGPNQPQHF

J: TRBJ1-4
size: .
V: TRBV20-1
D: .
DNA: TGCAGTGCTAGAGACCGTGAAAAACTGTTTTTT
CDR3: CSARDREKLFF

J: TRBJ2-7
size: .
V: TRBV2
D: .
DNA: TGTGCCAGCAGTGAAGCGACGGGGGGCGCAGGCTACGAGCAGTACTTC
CDR3: CASSEATGGAGYEQYF

J: TRBJ2-7
size: .
V: TRBV6-5
D: .
DNA: TGTGCCAGCAGTCATACAATATCCTACGAGCAGTACTTC
CDR3: CASSHTISYEQYF

J: TRBJ2-7
size: .
V: TRBV6-2/TRBV6-3
D: .
DNA: TGTGCCAGCAGTTACGACAGCTACGAGCAGTACTTC
CDR3: CASSYDSYEQYF

J: TRBJ1-5
size: .
V: TRBV28
D: TRBD1
DNA: TGTGCCAGCAGGCCAAGACCGGGACAGAGGGGCAATCAGCCCCAGCATTTT
CDR3: CASRPRPGQRGNQPQHF

J: TRBJ1-4
size: .
V: TRBV15
D: TRBD1
DNA: TGTGCCACCAGCAGGGACAGGGGCCCCGGGGGTGAAAAACTGTTTTTT
CDR3: CATSRDRGPGGEKLFF